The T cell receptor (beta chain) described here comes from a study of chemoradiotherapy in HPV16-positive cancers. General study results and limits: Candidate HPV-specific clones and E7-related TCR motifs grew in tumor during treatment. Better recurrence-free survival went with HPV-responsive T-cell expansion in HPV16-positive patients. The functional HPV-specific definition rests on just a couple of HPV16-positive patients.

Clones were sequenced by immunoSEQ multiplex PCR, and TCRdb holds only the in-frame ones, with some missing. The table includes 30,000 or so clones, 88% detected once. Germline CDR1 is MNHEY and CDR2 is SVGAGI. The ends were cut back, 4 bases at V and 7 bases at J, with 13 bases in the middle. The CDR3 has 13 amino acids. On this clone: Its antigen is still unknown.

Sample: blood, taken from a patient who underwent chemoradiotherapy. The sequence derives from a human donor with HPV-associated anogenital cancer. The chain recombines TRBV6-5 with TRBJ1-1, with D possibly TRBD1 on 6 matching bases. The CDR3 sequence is CASSSGGGSEAFF. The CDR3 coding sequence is TGTGCCAGCAGTTCTGGGGGGGGCAGTGAAGCTTTCTTT.